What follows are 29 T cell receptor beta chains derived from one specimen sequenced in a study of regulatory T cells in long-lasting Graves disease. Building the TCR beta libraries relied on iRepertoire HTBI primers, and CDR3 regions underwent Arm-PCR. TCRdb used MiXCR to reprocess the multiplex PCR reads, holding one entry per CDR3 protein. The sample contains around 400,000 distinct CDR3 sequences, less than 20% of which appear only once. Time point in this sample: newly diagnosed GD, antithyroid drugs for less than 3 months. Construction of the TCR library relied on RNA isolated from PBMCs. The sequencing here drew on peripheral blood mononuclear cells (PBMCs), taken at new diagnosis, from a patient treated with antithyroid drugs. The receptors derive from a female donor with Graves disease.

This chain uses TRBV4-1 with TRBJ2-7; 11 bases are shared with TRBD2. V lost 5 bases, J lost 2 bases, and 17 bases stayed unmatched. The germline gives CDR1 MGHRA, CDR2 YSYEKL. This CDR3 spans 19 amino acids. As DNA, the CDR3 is TGCGCCAGCAGCTACTCCGGGACTAGCGGAACCAGGGCGACCTACGAGCAGTACTTC. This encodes CASSYSGTSGTRATYEQYF.

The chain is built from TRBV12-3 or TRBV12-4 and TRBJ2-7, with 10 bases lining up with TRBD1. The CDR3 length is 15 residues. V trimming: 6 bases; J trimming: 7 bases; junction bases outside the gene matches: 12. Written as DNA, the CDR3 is TGTGCCAGCAGCAACCATGGGACAGGGGCTGGGGAGCAGTACTTC. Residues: CASSNHGTGAGEQYF.

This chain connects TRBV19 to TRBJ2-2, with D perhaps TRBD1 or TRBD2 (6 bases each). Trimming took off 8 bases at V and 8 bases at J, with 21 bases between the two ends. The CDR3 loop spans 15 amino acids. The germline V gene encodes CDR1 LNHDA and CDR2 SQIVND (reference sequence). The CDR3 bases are TGTGCCAGTGCCTCCGGGGGCAGGGCTTTTGGGGAGCTGTTTTTT. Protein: CASASGGRAFGELFF.

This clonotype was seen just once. CDR3 loop: CASTPRLASTDTQYF. CDR3 sequence (DNA): TGTGCCAGCACCCCCCGGCTAGCTAGCACAGATACGCAGTATTTT. The rearrangement uses TRBV2 and TRBJ2-3; D might be TRBD2 (5 bases). Germline assignment: CDR1 SNHLY and CDR2 FYNNEI. This CDR3 is built from 15 residues. V lost 7 bases to trimming and J lost 0 bases, with 14 bases between them.

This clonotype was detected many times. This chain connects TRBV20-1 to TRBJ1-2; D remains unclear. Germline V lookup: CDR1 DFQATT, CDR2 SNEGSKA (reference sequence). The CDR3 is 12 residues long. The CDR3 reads CSHLLGSRGYTF. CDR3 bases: TGCAGCCACCTTCTTGGATCGAGAGGCTACACCTTC.

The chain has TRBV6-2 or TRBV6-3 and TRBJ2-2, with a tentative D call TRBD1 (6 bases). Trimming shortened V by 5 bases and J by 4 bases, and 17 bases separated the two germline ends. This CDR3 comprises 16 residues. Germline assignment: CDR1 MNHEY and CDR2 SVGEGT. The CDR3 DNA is TGTGCCAGCAGTGATTCGTCTACAGGGCGCACCGGGGAGCTGTTTTTT. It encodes CASSDSSTGRTGELFF.

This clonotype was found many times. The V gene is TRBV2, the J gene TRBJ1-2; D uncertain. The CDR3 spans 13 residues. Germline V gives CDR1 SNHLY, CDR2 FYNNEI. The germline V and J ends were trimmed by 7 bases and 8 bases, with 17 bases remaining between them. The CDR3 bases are TGTGCCAGCACCCCCGGGCTTGGAAGAGGCTACACCTTC. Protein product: CASTPGLGRGYTF.

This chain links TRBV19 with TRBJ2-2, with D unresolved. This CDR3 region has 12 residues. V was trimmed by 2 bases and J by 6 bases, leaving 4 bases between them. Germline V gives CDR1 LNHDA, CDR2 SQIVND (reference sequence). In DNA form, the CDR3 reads TGTGCCAGTAGTATATTGGCCGGGGAGCTGTTTTTT. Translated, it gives CASSILAGELFF.

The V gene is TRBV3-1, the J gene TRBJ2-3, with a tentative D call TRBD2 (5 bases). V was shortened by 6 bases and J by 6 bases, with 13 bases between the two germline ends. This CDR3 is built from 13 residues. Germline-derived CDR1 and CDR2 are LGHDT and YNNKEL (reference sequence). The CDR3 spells CASSEEEEDTQYF. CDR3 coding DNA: TGTGCCAGCAGTGAAGAGGAGGAGGATACGCAGTATTTT.

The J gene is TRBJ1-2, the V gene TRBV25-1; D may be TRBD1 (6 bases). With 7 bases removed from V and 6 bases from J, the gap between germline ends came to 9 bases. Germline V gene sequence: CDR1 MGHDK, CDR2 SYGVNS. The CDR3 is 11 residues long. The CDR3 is CASNPGDGYTF. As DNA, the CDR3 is TGTGCCAGCAACCCAGGGGATGGCTACACCTTC.

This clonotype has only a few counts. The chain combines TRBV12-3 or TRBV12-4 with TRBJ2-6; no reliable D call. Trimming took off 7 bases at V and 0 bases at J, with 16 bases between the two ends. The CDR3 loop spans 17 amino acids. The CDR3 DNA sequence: TGTGCCAGCAAGCAGGAAAACTTATTCTCTGGGGCCAACGTCCTGACTTTC. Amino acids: CASKQENLFSGANVLTF.

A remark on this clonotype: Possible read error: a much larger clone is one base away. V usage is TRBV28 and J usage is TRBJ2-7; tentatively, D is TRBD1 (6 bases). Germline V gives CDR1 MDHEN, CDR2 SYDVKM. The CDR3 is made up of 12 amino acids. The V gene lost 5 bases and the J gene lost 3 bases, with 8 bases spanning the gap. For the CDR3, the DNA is TGTGCCAGCAGTACAGGGCACTACGAGCAGTACTTC. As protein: CASSTGHYEQYF.

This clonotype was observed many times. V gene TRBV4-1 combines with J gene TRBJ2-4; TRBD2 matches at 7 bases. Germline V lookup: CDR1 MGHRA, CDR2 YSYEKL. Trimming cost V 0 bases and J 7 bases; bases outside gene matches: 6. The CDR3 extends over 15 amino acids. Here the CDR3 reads CASSQDGRELNIQYF. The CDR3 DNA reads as TGCGCCAGCAGCCAAGATGGGAGGGAATTGAACATTCAGTACTTC.

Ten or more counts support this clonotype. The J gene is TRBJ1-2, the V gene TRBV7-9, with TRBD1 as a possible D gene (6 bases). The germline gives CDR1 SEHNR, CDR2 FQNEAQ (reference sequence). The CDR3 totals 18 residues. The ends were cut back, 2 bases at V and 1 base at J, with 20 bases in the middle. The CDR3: CASSLRRGGLSYNYGYTF. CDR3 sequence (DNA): TGTGCCAGCAGCTTAAGGCGGGGGGGCCTCTCCTATAACTATGGCTACACCTTC. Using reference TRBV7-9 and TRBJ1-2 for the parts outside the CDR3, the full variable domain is DTGVSQNPRHKITKRGQNVTFRCDPISEHNRLYWYRQTLGQGPEFLTYFQNEAQLEKSRLLSDRFSAERPKGSFSTLEIQRTEQGDSAMYLCASSLRRGGLSYNYGYTFGSGTRLTVV.

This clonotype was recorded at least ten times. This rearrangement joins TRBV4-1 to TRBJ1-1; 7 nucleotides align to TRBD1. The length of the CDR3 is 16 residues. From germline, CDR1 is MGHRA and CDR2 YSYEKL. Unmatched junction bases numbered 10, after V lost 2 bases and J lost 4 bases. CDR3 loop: CASSQTIRRGRTEAFF. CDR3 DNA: TGCGCCAGCAGCCAAACCATAAGAAGGGGGCGCACTGAAGCTTTCTTT.

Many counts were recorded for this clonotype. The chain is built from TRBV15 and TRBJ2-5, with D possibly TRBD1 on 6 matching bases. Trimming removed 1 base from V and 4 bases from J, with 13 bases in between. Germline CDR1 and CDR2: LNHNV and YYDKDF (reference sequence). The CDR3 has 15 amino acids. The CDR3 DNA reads TGTGCCACCAGCAGAGTGAGAGAAGGGGGAGAGACCCAGTACTTC. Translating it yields CATSRVREGGETQYF.

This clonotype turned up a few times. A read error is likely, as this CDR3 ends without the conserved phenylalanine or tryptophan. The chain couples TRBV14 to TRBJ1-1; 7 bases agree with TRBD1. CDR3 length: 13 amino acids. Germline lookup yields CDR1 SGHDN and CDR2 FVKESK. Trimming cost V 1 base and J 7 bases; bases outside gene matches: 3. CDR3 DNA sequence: TGTGCCAGCAGCCAAGTTTCAGGGGGTGAAGCTTTCCTT. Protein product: CASSQVSGGEAFL.

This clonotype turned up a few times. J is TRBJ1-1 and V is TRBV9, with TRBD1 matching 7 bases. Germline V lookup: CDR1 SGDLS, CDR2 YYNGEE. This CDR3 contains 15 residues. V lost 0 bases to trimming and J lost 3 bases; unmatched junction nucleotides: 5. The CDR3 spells CASSVGQQGHTEAFF. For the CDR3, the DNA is TGTGCCAGCAGCGTAGGTCAACAGGGGCACACTGAAGCTTTCTTT.

Written as DNA, the CDR3 is TGTGCCAGCAGCCAAACAGGGGCGGGAAACACCATATATTTT. Translated, it gives CASSQTGAGNTIYF. V gene TRBV7-9 combines with J gene TRBJ1-3; 7 nucleotides agree with TRBD1. V lost 5 bases, J lost 4 bases, and 5 bases stayed unmatched. This CDR3 has 14 amino acids. CDR1 and CDR2 (germline): SEHNR, FQNEAQ (reference sequence). The whole variable domain, filled in from reference TRBV7-9 and TRBJ1-3, reads DTGVSQNPRHKITKRGQNVTFRCDPISEHNRLYWYRQTLGQGPEFLTYFQNEAQLEKSRLLSDRFSAERPKGSFSTLEIQRTEQGDSAMYLCASSQTGAGNTIYFGEGSWLTVV.

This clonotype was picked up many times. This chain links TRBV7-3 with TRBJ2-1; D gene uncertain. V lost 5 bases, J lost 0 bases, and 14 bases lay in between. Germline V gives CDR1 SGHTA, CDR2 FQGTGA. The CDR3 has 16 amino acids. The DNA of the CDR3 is TGTGCCAGCAGCCCCCACTGGGCCCCCTCCTACAATGAGCAGTTCTTC. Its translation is CASSPHWAPSYNEQFF.

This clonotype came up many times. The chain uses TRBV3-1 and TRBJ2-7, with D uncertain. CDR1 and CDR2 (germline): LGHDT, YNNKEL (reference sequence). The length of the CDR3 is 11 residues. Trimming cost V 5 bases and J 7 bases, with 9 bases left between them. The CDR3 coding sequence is TGTGCCAGCAGCGGCCCGGTTGAGCAGTACTTC. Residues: CASSGPVEQYF.

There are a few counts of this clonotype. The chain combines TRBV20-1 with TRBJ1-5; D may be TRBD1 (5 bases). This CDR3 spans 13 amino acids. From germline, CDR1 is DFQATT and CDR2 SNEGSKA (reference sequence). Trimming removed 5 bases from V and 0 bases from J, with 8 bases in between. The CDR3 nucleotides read TGCAGTGCTCAGGGTGATAGCAATCAGCCCCAGCATTTT. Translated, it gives CSAQGDSNQPQHF.

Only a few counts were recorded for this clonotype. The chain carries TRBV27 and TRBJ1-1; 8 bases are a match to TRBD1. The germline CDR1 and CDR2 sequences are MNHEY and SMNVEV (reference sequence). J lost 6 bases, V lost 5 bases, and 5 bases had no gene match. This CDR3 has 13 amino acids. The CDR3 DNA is TGTGCCAGCAGTCCGGGGACAGGCTCTGAAGCTTTCTTT. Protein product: CASSPGTGSEAFF.

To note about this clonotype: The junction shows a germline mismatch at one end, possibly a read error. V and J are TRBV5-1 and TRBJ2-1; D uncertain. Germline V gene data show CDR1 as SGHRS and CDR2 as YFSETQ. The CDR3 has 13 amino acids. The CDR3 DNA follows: TGCGCCAGCAGCGATAGCTCCTACAATGCGCAGTTCTTC. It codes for CASSDSSYNAQFF.

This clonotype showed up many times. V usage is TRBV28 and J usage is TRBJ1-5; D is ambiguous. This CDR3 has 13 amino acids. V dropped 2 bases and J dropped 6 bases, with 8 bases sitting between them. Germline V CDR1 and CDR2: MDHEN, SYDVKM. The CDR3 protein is CASSLSRVQPQHF. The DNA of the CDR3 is TGTGCCAGCAGTTTAAGTAGGGTTCAGCCCCAGCATTTT.

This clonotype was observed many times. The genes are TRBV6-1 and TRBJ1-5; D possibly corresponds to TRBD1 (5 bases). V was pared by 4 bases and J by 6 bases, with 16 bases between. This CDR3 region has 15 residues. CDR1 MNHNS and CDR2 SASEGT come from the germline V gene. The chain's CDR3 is CASSVDQGGGQPQHF. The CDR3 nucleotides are TGTGCCAGCAGTGTGGACCAGGGAGGAGGTCAGCCCCAGCATTTT.

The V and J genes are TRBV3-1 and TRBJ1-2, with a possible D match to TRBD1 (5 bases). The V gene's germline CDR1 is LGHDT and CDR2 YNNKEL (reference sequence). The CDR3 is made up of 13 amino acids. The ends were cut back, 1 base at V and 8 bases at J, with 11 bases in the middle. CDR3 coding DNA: TGTGCCAGCAGCCAAGGGCAGGGAGGAGGCTACACCTTC. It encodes CASSQGQGGGYTF.

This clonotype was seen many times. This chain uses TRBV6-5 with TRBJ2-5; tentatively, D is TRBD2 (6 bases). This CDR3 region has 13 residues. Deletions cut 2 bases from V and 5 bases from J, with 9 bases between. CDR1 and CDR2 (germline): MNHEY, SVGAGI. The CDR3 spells CASSYPEGETQYF. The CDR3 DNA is TGTGCCAGCAGTTACCCGGAGGGGGAGACCCAGTACTTC.

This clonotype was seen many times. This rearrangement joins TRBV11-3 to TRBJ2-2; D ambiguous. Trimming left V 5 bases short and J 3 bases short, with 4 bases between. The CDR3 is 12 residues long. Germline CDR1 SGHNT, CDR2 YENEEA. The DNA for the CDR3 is TGTGCCAGCAGCAGACACACCGGGGAGCTGTTTTTT. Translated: CASSRHTGELFF.